One and the same sample provided the 19 T cell receptor beta chains below, sequenced in a study of T cells after yellow fever vaccination. Each CDR3 protein gets one entry after TCRdb re-called the 5' RACE reads with MiXCR. The sample lists almost 600,000 distinct CDR3 sequences; about 14% were seen once. Sequenced here: PBMCs, sampled on the day of the yellow fever booster vaccination. Every receptor here comes from a man aged 25 to 40 who received the YFV17D yellow fever vaccine.

The gene calls are TRBV10-3 and TRBJ2-5, with a tentative D call TRBD2 (5 bases). V was clipped by 5 bases and J by 5 bases, with 12 bases between them. The CDR3 has 13 amino acids. Germline CDR1 reads ENHRY; CDR2 reads SYGVKD. The CDR3 spells CAISQTERETQYF. The CDR3 DNA reads TGTGCCATCAGTCAGACTGAGCGGGAGACCCAGTACTTC.

This clonotype was counted only a few times. V is TRBV20-1 and J is TRBJ2-1; 8 nucleotides align to TRBD2. V shed 1 base, J shed 3 bases, and the junction held 11 bases outside the gene matches. The CDR3 is made up of 17 amino acids. Germline CDR1 is DFQATT and CDR2 is SNEGSKA (reference sequence). CDR3: CSARVNGRAQYYNEQFF. The CDR3 DNA follows: TGCAGTGCTAGAGTTAACGGGAGGGCTCAATACTACAATGAGCAGTTCTTC.

The sample holds a few counts of this clonotype. The chain is built from TRBV21-1 and TRBJ2-1; the tabulated D call, TRBD2, remains unverified against the DNA. TRBV21-1 corresponds to a pseudogene. The CDR3 is made up of 16 amino acids. The CDR3 DNA follows: TGTGCCCGACCCTCCCGCCTAGCGGGAGATTGGAATGAGCAGTTCTTC. Encoded protein: CARPSRLAGDWNEQFF.

This clonotype was counted between two and nine times. The chain recombines TRBV20-1 with TRBJ1-2, with 9 bases matching TRBD1. The CDR3 contains 12 residues. The trim removed 8 bases at V and 2 bases at J, leaving 3 bases unmatched. Germline lookup yields CDR1 DFQATT and CDR2 SNEGSKA (reference sequence). CDR3 amino acids: CSQTGGNYGYTF. DNA of the CDR3: TGCAGTCAAACAGGGGGCAACTATGGCTACACCTTC.

This clonotype was seen a few times. The chain has TRBV11-2 and TRBJ2-2; TRBD2 aligns across 13 bases. J gave up 0 bases and V 4 bases, and 8 bases lay outside the gene matches. This CDR3 is 19 amino acids long. Germline V lookup: CDR1 SGHAT, CDR2 FQNNGV. CDR3 protein: CASSSRLAGGIANTGELFF. The CDR3 DNA sequence: TGTGCCAGCAGCTCCCGACTAGCGGGAGGTATCGCGAACACCGGGGAGCTGTTTTTT. The entire variable domain, with the rest obtained from reference TRBV11-2 and TRBJ2-2, is as follows: EAGVAQSPRYKIIEKRQSVAFWCNPISGHATLYWYQQILGQGPKLLIQFQNNGVVDDSQLPKDRFSAERLKGVDSTLKIQPAKLEDSAVYLCASSSRLAGGIANTGELFFGEGSRLTVL.

This chain connects TRBV10-2 to TRBJ2-5, with 14 bases identical to TRBD2. Germline V lookup: CDR1 WSHSY, CDR2 SAAADI. This CDR3 region has 15 residues. The trim removed 6 bases at V and 7 bases at J, leaving 7 bases unmatched. CDR3 in DNA: TGCGCCAGCAGCCCGGGACTAGCGGGGGTTAGGACCCAGTACTTC. Amino acid sequence: CASSPGLAGVRTQYF.

This chain uses TRBV12-3 or TRBV12-4 with TRBJ1-6, with D maybe TRBD1 (5 bases). V gave up 8 bases and J gave up 12 bases, with 17 bases separating them. The CDR3 runs to 13 residues. This chain's CDR3 is CASALAGLQPLHF. DNA of the CDR3: TGTGCCAGCGCCTTAGCAGGGTTGCAACCCCTCCACTTT.

In this sample, this clonotype turned up a few times. The chain couples TRBV23-1 to TRBJ1-5; 7 bases fit TRBD1. TRBV23-1 is given ORF status, its function remaining uncertain. The V segment lost 4 bases and the J segment 0 bases; nucleotides outside the gene matches: 9. This CDR3 has 17 amino acids. This CDR3 reads CASSPWTGGYSNQPQHF. The CDR3 DNA is TGCGCCAGCAGTCCATGGACAGGCGGTTATAGCAATCAGCCCCAGCATTTT.

With regard to this clonotype: A much larger clone differs from this one at a single base, so this may be a read error. This chain links TRBV27 with TRBJ1-2, with TRBD1 matching over 8 bases. Germline CDR1 is MNHEY and CDR2 is SMNVEV (reference sequence). This CDR3 has 13 amino acids. CDR3 region: CGSSFRQGNGYTF. The CDR3 DNA reads TGTGGCAGCAGTTTTCGACAGGGGAATGGCTACACCTTC.

The chain has TRBV15 and TRBJ2-2, with 7 bases identical to TRBD1. V lost 2 bases, J lost 1 base, and 4 bases stayed unmatched. Germline V gene sequence: CDR1 LNHNV, CDR2 YYDKDF (reference sequence). The CDR3 runs to 16 residues. CDR3 bases: TGTGCCACCAGCAGATCCGGGACAGAGAACACCGGGGAGCTGTTTTTT. It yields the protein CATSRSGTENTGELFF.

V usage is TRBV4-3 and J usage is TRBJ2-4, with TRBD2 identical over 7 bases. CDR1 and CDR2 from the germline V gene are LGHNA and YSLEER. CDR3 length: 16 residues. Trimming removed 2 bases from V and 3 bases from J; junction bases left unmatched: 7. The CDR3 loop is CASSQHGRMNKNIQYF. CDR3 nucleotide sequence: TGCGCCAGCAGCCAACACGGGAGGATGAACAAAAACATTCAGTACTTC.

V and J are TRBV6-6 and TRBJ1-2; D is possibly TRBD1 (5 bases). The CDR3 contains 13 residues. V was cut by 2 bases and J by 4 bases, with 8 bases left in between. From germline, CDR1 is MNHNY and CDR2 SVGAGI (reference sequence). The CDR3 nucleotides are TGTGCCAGCAGTTACGGGGCCGGCTATGGCTACACCTTC. Translating gives CASSYGAGYGYTF.

The rearrangement joins TRBV7-8 to TRBJ2-7, with D possibly matching TRBD2 (6 bases). V was trimmed by 0 bases and J by 0 bases, leaving 9 bases between them. Germline CDR1 and CDR2: SGHVS and FQNEAQ. The CDR3 spans 15 residues. CDR3 bases: TGTGCCAGCAGCTTAGCGGACGGGAGCTCCTACGAGCAGTACTTC. This gives the protein CASSLADGSSYEQYF.

This clonotype was counted at least ten times. The chain is built from TRBV7-2 and TRBJ2-3; 10 nucleotides match TRBD2. Germline-derived CDR1 and CDR2 are SGHTA and FQGNSA. The CDR3 sequence is 17 residues long. Unmatched junction bases numbered 5, after V lost 2 bases and J lost 0 bases. CDR3 DNA: TGTGCCAGCAGCTTAAGGAGAGCGGGAGGGAGCACAGATACGCAGTATTTT. This gives the protein CASSLRRAGGSTDTQYF.

The sample holds a few counts of this clonotype. The V gene is TRBV2, the J gene TRBJ2-3; a possible D gene is TRBD2 (5 bases). V dropped 3 bases and J dropped 4 bases, with 20 bases sitting between them. This CDR3 contains 17 residues. CDR1 and CDR2 from the germline V gene are SNHLY and FYNNEI. The CDR3 DNA reads TGTGCCAGCAGTGATACAACTAGGACCAATGGGCCAGATACGCAGTATTTT. It codes for CASSDTTRTNGPDTQYF.

The chain carries TRBV7-3 and TRBJ2-2, with 14 positions matching TRBD2. Germline lookup yields CDR1 SGHTA and CDR2 FQGTGA. This CDR3 has 17 residues. J lost 6 bases, V lost 5 bases, and 8 bases had no gene match. CDR3 DNA: TGTGCCAGCAGCCCCGGGACTAGCGGGAGTATAGCCGGGGAGCTGTTTTTT. This encodes CASSPGTSGSIAGELFF.

This clonotype was recorded a few times. The gene calls are TRBV11-1 and TRBJ2-5, with a possible D match to TRBD2 (5 bases). The CDR3 is 13 residues long. V shed 1 base and J shed 5 bases, with 8 bases lying between them. Looked up from germline, CDR1 is SGHAT and CDR2 is FQDESV (reference sequence). CDR3 sequence (DNA): TGTGCCAGCAGCTTAGGGGAGCACGAGACCCAGTACTTC. Residues: CASSLGEHETQYF.

This chain connects TRBV7-2 to TRBJ1-5; the D gene is possibly TRBD1 (5 bases). V was shortened by 5 bases and J by 7 bases, with 18 bases between the two germline ends. Germline loops: CDR1 SGHTA, CDR2 FQGNSA. The CDR3 has 15 residues. For the CDR3, the DNA is TGTGCCAGCAGCCTCGGGGCGGGTGGAGTCCAGCCCCAGCATTTT. This codes for CASSLGAGGVQPQHF. The complete variable domain, with remaining parts taken from reference TRBV7-2 and TRBJ1-5, reads GAGVSQSPSNKVTEKGKDVELRCDPISGHTALYWYRQSLGQGLEFLIYFQGNSAPDKSGLPSDRFSAERTGGSVSTLTIQRTQQEDSAVYLCASSLGAGGVQPQHFGDGTRLSIL.

This clonotype appeared a few times. V gene TRBV7-9 combines with J gene TRBJ2-7; D possibly corresponds to TRBD2 (7 bases). V was clipped by 4 bases and J by 3 bases, with 16 bases between them. The CDR3 consists of 15 residues. The germline V gene encodes CDR1 SEHNR and CDR2 FQNEAQ (reference sequence). The DNA of the CDR3 is TGTGCCAGCAGCTCCAGAGGGGGGGCTGTCTACGAGCAGTACTTC. Translation gives CASSSRGGAVYEQYF.